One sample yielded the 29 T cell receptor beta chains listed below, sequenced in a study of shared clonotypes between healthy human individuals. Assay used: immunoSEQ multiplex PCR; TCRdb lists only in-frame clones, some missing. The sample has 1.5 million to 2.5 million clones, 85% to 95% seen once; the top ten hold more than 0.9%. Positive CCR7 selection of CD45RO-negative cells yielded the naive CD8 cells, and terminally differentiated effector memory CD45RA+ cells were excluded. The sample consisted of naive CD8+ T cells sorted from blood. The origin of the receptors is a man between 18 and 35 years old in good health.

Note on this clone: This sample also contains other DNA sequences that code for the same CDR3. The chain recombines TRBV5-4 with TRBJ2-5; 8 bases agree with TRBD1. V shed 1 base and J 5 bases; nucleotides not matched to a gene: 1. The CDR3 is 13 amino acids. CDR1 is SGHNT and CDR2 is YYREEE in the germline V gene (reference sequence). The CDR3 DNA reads TGTGCCAGCAGCTTGACAGGGGGGGAGACCCAGTACTTC. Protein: CASSLTGGETQYF. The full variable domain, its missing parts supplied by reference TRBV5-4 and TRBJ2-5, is ETGVTQSPTHLIKTRGQQVTLRCSSQSGHNTVSWYQQALGQGPQFIFQYYREEENGRGNFPPRFSGLQFPNYSSELNVNALELDDSALYLCASSLTGGETQYFGPGTRLLVL.

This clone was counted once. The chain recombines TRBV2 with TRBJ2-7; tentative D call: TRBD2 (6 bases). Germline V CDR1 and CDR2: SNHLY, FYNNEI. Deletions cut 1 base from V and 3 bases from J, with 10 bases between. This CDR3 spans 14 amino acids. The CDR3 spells CASSEVAEGYEQYF. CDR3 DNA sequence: TGTGCCAGCAGTGAAGTAGCGGAGGGCTACGAGCAGTACTTC.

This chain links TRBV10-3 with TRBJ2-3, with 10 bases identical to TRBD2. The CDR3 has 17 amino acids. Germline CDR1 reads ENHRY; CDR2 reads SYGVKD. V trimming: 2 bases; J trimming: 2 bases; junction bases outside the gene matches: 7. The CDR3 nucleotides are TGTGCCATCAGTGAGACGGCTAGCGGGGGACTCACAGATACGCAGTATTTT. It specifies CAISETASGGLTDTQYF.

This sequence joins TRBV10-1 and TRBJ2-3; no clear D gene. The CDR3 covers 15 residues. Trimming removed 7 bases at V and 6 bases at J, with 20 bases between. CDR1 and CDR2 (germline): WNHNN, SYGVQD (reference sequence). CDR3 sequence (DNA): TGCGCCAGCACCCGGATCCATTTGATCGTGGATACGCAGTATTTT. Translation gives CASTRIHLIVDTQYF.

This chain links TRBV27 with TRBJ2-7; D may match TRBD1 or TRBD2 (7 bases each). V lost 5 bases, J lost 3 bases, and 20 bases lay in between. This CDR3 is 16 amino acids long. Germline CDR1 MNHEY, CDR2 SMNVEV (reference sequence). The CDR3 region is CASSHTQGGQVYEQYF. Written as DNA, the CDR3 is TGTGCCAGCAGTCACACCCAGGGGGGGCAGGTCTACGAGCAGTACTTC.

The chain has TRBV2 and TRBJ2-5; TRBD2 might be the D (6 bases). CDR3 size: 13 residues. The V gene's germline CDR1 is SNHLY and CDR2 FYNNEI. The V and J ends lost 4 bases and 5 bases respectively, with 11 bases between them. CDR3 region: CASSGGGRETQYF. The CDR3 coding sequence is TGTGCCAGCAGTGGGGGAGGTAGGGAGACCCAGTACTTC.

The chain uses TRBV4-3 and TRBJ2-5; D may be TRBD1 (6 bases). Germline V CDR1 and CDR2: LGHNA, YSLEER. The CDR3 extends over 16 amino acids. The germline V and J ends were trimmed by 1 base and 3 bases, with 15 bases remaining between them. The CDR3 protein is CASSQGATGMEETQYF. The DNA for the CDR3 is TGCGCCAGCAGCCAAGGAGCTACAGGGATGGAAGAGACCCAGTACTTC.

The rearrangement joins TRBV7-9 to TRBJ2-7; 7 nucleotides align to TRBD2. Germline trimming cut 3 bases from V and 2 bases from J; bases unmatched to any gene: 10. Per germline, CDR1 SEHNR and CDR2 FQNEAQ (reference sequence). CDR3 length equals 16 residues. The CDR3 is CASSFLPGGEAYEQYF. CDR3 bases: TGTGCCAGCAGCTTCCTCCCGGGGGGAGAAGCCTACGAGCAGTACTTC. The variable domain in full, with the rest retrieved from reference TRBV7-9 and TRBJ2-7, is DTGVSQNPRHKITKRGQNVTFRCDPISEHNRLYWYRQTLGQGPEFLTYFQNEAQLEKSRLLSDRFSAERPKGSFSTLEIQRTEQGDSAMYLCASSFLPGGEAYEQYFGPGTRLTVT.

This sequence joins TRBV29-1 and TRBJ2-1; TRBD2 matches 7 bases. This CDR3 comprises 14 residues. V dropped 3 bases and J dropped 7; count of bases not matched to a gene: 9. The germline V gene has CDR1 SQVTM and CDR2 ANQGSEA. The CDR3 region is CSVEGGVLWNEQFF. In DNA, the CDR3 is TGCAGCGTTGAGGGGGGGGTCCTTTGGAATGAGCAGTTCTTC.

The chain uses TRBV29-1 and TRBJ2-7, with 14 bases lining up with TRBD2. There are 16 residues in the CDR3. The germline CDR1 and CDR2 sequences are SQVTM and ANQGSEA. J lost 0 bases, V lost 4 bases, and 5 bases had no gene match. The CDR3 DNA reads TGCAGCGTTGGGACTAGCGGGGGGTTGAGCTCCTACGAGCAGTACTTC. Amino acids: CSVGTSGGLSSYEQYF.

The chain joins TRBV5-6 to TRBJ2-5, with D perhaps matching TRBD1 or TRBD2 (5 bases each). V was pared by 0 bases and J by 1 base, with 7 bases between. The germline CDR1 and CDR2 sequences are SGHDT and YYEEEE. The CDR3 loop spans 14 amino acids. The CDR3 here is CASSLAGTQETQYF. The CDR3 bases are TGTGCCAGCAGCTTGGCTGGGACCCAAGAGACCCAGTACTTC.

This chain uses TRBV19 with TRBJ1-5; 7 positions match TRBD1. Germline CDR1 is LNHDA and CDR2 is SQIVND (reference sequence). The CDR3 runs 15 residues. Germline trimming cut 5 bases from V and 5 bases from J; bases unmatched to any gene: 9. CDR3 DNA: TGTGCCAGTAGTGACCGGGACAGCCCTCATCAGCCCCAGCATTTT. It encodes CASSDRDSPHQPQHF.

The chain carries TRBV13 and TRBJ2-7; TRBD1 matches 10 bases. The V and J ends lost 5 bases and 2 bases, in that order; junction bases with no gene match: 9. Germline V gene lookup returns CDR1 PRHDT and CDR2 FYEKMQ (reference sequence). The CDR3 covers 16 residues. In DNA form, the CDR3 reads TGTGCCAGCAGCCCGCACGGGACAGGGGATCCCTACGAGCAGTACTTC. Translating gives CASSPHGTGDPYEQYF.

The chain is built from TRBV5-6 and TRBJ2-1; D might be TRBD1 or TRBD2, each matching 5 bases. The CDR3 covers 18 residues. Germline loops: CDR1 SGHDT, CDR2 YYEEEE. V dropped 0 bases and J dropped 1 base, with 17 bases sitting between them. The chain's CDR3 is CASSLVVGAVWSYNEQFF. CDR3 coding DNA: TGTGCCAGCAGCTTGGTGGTCGGGGCGGTGTGGTCCTACAATGAGCAGTTCTTC.

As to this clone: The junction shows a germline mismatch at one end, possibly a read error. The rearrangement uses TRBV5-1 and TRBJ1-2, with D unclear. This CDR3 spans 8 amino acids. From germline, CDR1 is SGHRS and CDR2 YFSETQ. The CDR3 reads CASSFPAF. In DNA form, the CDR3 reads TGCGCCAGCAGCTTTCCCGCTTTC.

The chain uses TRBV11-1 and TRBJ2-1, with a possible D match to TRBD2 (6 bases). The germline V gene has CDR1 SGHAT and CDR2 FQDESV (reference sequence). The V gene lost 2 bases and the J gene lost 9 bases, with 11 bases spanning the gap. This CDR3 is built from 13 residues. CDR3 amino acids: CASSLWGLSEQFF. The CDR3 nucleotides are TGTGCCAGCAGCTTATGGGGACTCAGTGAGCAGTTCTTC.

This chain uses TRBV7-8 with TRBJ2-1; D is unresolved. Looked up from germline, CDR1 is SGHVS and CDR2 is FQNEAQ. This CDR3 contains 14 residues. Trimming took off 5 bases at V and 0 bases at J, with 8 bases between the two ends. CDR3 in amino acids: CASSHRGSYNEQFF. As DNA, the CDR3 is TGTGCCAGCAGCCACCGCGGCTCCTACAATGAGCAGTTCTTC.

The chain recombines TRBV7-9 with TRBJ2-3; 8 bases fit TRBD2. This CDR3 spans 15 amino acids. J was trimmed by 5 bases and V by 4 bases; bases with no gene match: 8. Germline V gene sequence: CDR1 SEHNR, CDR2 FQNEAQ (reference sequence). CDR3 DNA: TGTGCCAGCAGCTCAACAGCGGGAGAGGTAGATACGCAGTATTTT. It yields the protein CASSSTAGEVDTQYF.

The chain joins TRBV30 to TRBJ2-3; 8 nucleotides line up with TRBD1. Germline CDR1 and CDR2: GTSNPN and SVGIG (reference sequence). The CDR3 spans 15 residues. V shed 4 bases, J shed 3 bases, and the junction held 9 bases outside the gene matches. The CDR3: CAWTIQGGETDTQYF. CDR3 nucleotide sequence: TGTGCCTGGACTATACAGGGGGGAGAGACAGATACGCAGTATTTT. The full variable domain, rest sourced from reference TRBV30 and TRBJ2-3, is SQTIHQWPATLVQPVGSPLSLECTVEGTSNPNLYWYRQAAGRGLQLLFYSVGIGQISSEVPQNLSASRPQDRQFILSSKKLLLSDSGFYLCAWTIQGGETDTQYFGPGTRLTVL.

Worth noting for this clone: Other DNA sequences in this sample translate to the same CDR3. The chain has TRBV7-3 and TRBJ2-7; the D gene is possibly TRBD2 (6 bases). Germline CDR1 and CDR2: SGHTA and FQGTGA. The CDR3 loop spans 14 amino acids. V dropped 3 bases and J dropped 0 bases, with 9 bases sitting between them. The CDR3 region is CASSLDGSSYEQYF. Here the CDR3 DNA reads TGTGCCAGCAGCTTGGACGGGAGCTCCTACGAGCAGTACTTC.

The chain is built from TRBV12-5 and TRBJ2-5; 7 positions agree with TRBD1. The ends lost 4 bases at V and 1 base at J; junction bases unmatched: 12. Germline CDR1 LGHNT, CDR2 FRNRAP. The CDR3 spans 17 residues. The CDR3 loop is CASGSPAGTATQETQYF. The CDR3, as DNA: TGTGCTAGTGGTTCTCCGGCCGGGACAGCCACCCAAGAGACCCAGTACTTC.

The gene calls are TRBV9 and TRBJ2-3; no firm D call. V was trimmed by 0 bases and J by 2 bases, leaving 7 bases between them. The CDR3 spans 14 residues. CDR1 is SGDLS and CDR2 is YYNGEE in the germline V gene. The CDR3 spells CASSVEEHTDTQYF. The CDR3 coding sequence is TGTGCCAGCAGCGTAGAGGAGCACACAGATACGCAGTATTTT.

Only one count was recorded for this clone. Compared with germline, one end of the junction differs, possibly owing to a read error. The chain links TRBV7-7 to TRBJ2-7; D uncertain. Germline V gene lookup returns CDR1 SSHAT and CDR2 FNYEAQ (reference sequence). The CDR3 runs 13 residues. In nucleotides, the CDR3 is TGTGCTAGCAGCTTAGACTTTACCTACGAGCAGTACTTC. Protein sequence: CASSLDFTYEQYF.

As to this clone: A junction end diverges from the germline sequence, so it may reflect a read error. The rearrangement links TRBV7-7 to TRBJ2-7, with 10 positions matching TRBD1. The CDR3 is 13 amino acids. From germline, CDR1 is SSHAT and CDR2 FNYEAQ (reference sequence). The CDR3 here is CASSLGDRGPQYF. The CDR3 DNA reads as TGTGCTAGCAGCTTAGGGGACAGGGGACCCCAGTACTTC.

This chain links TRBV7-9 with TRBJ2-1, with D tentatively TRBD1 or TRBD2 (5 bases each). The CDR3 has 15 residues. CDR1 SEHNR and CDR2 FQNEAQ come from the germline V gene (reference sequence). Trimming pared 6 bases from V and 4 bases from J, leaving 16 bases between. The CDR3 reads CASSSESGLYNEQFF. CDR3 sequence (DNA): TGTGCCAGCAGTTCGGAATCGGGGCTATACAATGAGCAGTTCTTC.

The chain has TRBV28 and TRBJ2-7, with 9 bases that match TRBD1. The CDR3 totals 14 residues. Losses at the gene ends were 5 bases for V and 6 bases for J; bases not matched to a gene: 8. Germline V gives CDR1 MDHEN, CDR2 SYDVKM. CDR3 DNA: TGTGCCAGCAGTAGACCGGGACAGGGTCTCGAGCAGTACTTC. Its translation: CASSRPGQGLEQYF.

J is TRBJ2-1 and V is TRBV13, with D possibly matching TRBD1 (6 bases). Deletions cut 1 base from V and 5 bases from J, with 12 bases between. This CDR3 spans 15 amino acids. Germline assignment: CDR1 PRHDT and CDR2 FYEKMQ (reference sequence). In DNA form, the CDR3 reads TGTGCCAGCAGCTTAGATCGGACAGAACACAATGAGCAGTTCTTC. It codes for CASSLDRTEHNEQFF.

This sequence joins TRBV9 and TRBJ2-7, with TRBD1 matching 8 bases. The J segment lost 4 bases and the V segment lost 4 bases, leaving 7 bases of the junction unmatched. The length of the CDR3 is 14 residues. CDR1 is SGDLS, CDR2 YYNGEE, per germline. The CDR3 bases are TGTGCCAGCAGCCCGAGACAGGGGCAGTACGAGCAGTACTTC. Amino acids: CASSPRQGQYEQYF. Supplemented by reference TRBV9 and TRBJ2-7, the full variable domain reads DSGVTQTPKHLITATGQRVTLRCSPRSGDLSVYWYQQSLDQGLQFLIQYYNGEERAKGNILERFSAQQFPDLHSELNLSSLELGDSALYFCASSPRQGQYEQYFGPGTRLTVT.

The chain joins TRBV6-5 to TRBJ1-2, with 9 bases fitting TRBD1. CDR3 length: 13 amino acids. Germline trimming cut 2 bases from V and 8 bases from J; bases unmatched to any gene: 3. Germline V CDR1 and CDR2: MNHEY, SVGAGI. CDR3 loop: CASSYRTGEGYTF. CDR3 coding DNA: TGTGCCAGCAGTTACCGGACAGGGGAAGGCTACACCTTC.